The next 30 T cell receptor beta chains were all read from a single sample in a study of T-cell reconstitution after alpha-beta-depleted transplantation in children. Researchers prepared the TCRbeta library using unique molecular identifiers, the study reports. TCRdb recomputed calls from the PCR reads with MiXCR, one row per CDR3 protein. Of hundreds of thousands of distinct CDR3 sequences listed, roughly a tenth are singletons. The sample here was PBMCs from the stem cell graft donor, taken from the stem cell graft. These receptors were obtained from a human donor who donated a stem cell graft to a child with acute myeloid leukemia.

In its sample, this clonotype was seen once. The chain couples TRBV20-1 to TRBJ2-7; D possibly corresponds to TRBD1 (5 bases). Germline V gene lookup returns CDR1 DFQATT and CDR2 SNEGSKA (reference sequence). The CDR3 is made up of 15 amino acids. With 6 bases removed from V and 0 bases from J, the gap between germline ends came to 18 bases. The chain's CDR3 is CSAPQSRTRSYEQYF. The CDR3 bases are TGCAGTGCCCCGCAAAGCCGGACACGCTCCTACGAGCAGTACTTC.

In its sample, this clonotype was seen a few times. This sequence joins TRBV4-3 and TRBJ2-7; D remains unclear. Germline V gives CDR1 LGHNA, CDR2 YSLEER. CDR3 length equals 14 residues. The V and J ends lost 1 base and 3 bases respectively, with 10 bases between them. CDR3 in DNA: TGCGCCAGCAGCCAAGGCCCTGGCGGCTACGAGCAGTACTTC. Amino acids: CASSQGPGGYEQYF.

Only a few counts were recorded for this clonotype. CDR3 sequence: CASSQDYGAPRNIQYF. CDR3 bases: TGTGCCAGCAGCCAAGATTATGGGGCCCCTAGGAACATTCAGTACTTC. V and J are TRBV4-2 and TRBJ2-4, with D possibly being TRBD1 (5 bases). Germline lookup yields CDR1 LGHNA and CDR2 YNFKEQ. This CDR3 contains 16 residues. V was trimmed by 0 bases and J by 7 bases, leaving 16 bases between them.

In its sample, this clonotype was seen a few times. The CDR3 DNA follows: TGTGCCAGCAGCGATTCCCGGACGGTGCAGTACTTC. Translated, it gives CASSDSRTVQYF. The gene calls are TRBV6-2 or TRBV6-3 and TRBJ2-7; the D is unclear. The germline V gene encodes CDR1 MNHEY and CDR2 SVGEGT. Trimming stripped 6 bases from V and 9 bases from J, with 15 bases between. This CDR3 has 12 amino acids.

In DNA form, the CDR3 reads TGTGCCAGCAGCCCGAGGGGGGGGCAGCCCCAGCATTTT. Its translation is CASSPRGGQPQHF. V gene TRBV7-2 combines with J gene TRBJ1-5, with D possibly TRBD1 on 6 matching bases. The V gene lost 5 bases and the J gene lost 7 bases, with 12 bases spanning the gap. This CDR3 has 13 amino acids. Germline V lookup: CDR1 SGHTA, CDR2 FQGNSA.

This clonotype was seen repeatedly, ten times or more. The chain joins TRBV29-1 to TRBJ2-7; the match to TRBD1 covers 8 bases. Germline V gene lookup returns CDR1 SQVTM and CDR2 ANQGSEA. The length of the CDR3 is 14 residues. V gave up 1 base and J gave up 0 bases; unmatched junction bases: 2. CDR3 sequence (DNA): TGCAGCGTTGAAGGGGGACAGGTCTCCTACGAGCAGTACTTC. This gives the protein CSVEGGQVSYEQYF.

The sample holds many counts of this clonotype. The J gene is TRBJ2-4, the V gene TRBV7-3; D is perhaps TRBD2 (5 bases). CDR3 length: 15 amino acids. The V end was cut by 4 bases, the J end by 0 bases, with 10 bases between. Germline V gives CDR1 SGHTA, CDR2 FQGTGA. The CDR3 spells CASSSWELAKNIQYF. As DNA, the CDR3 is TGTGCCAGCAGCTCCTGGGAGCTAGCCAAAAACATTCAGTACTTC.

The table lists this clonotype with many counts. The CDR3 DNA reads as TGCAGCGTAACTGGGGTAGCGAGCAAAAACATTCAGTACTTC. It translates to CSVTGVASKNIQYF. This chain connects TRBV29-1 to TRBJ2-4; perhaps TRBD2 as D (5 bases). CDR1 and CDR2 (germline): SQVTM, ANQGSEA. The CDR3 sequence is 14 residues long. The ends were cut back, 6 bases at V and 3 bases at J, with 15 bases in the middle.

The table lists this clonotype with many counts. The rearrangement joins TRBV28 to TRBJ2-5; TRBD2 aligns across 7 bases. The CDR3 length is 15 residues. V lost 4 bases, J lost 2 bases, and 7 bases stayed unmatched. CDR1 is MDHEN, CDR2 SYDVKM, per germline. The CDR3: CASSSGLRPQETQYF. As DNA, the CDR3 is TGTGCCAGCAGTTCGGGACTACGCCCACAAGAGACCCAGTACTTC.

Only a few counts were recorded for this clonotype. The chain couples TRBV7-2 to TRBJ1-4; D gene uncertain. Germline values: CDR1 SGHTA, CDR2 FQGNSA. Trimming shortened V by 6 bases and J by 12 bases, and 17 bases separated the two germline ends. The CDR3 sequence is 13 residues long. Here the CDR3 reads CASSTDPLGELFF. Written as DNA, the CDR3 is TGTGCCAGCAGTACCGATCCTCTGGGTGAACTGTTTTTT.

The V call is TRBV2, the J call TRBJ2-1; possibly TRBD1 for D (5 bases). Germline loops: CDR1 SNHLY, CDR2 FYNNEI. Trimming removed 7 bases at V and 7 bases at J, with 8 bases between. This CDR3 region has 11 residues. The CDR3 sequence: CASMQGNEQFF. For the CDR3, the DNA is TGTGCCAGCATGCAGGGTAATGAGCAGTTCTTC. Supplemented by reference TRBV2 and TRBJ2-1, the full variable domain reads EPEVTQTPSHQVTQMGQEVILRCVPISNHLYFYWYRQILGQKVEFLVSFYNNEISEKSEIFDDQFSVERPDGSNFTLKIRSTKLEDSAMYFCASMQGNEQFFGPGTRLTVL.

This chain connects TRBV12-3 or TRBV12-4 to TRBJ1-3; tentatively, D is TRBD1 (5 bases). The V gene lost 7 bases and the J gene lost 0 bases, with 16 bases spanning the gap. The CDR3 length is 16 residues. The CDR3 region has the DNA TGTGCCAGCACCATTAGGGACCTCAGCTCTGGAAACACCATATATTTT. This sequence encodes CASTIRDLSSGNTIYF.

This clonotype occurred a few times. V usage is TRBV12-3 or TRBV12-4 and J usage is TRBJ2-3, with 10 bases aligning to TRBD2. The CDR3 spans 19 residues. J gave up 0 bases and V 1 base, and 10 bases lay outside the gene matches. CDR3 residues: CASSLVGASGRRSTDTQYF. CDR3 DNA sequence: TGTGCCAGCAGTTTAGTGGGGGCTAGCGGGAGACGAAGCACAGATACGCAGTATTTT.

This rearrangement joins TRBV3-1 to TRBJ2-2; 15 nucleotides agree with TRBD2. The CDR3 extends over 16 amino acids. Germline V gene sequence: CDR1 LGHDT, CDR2 YNNKEL (reference sequence). J lost 9 bases, V lost 1 base, and 3 bases had no gene match. CDR3 residues: CASSQGTSGRAWELFF. DNA for the CDR3: TGTGCCAGCAGCCAAGGGACTAGCGGGAGGGCCTGGGAGCTGTTTTTT.

V is TRBV20-1 and J is TRBJ2-3, with 12 bases aligning to TRBD2. The V segment lost 4 bases and the J segment 3 bases; nucleotides outside the gene matches: 5. Germline V CDR1 and CDR2: DFQATT, SNEGSKA (reference sequence). The CDR3 covers 15 residues. The DNA of the CDR3 is TGCAGTGCTACCTCCGGACTAGCGGGGACAGATACGCAGTATTTT. It codes for CSATSGLAGTDTQYF.

This clonotype was picked up a small number of times. This chain connects TRBV20-1 to TRBJ2-7; D gene ambiguous. V was clipped by 0 bases and J by 2 bases, with 14 bases between them. This CDR3 spans 15 amino acids. The V gene's germline CDR1 is DFQATT and CDR2 SNEGSKA (reference sequence). In nucleotides, the CDR3 is TGCAGTGCTAGAGATATTGGCCAGCCAGCCTACGAGCAGTACTTC. The encoded protein is CSARDIGQPAYEQYF.

This clonotype appeared many times. V gene TRBV20-1 combines with J gene TRBJ2-5; tentative D call: TRBD1 (5 bases). CDR1 and CDR2 from the germline V gene are DFQATT and SNEGSKA (reference sequence). This CDR3 spans 12 amino acids. Trimming pared 6 bases from V and 4 bases from J, leaving 12 bases between. The CDR3: CSAAGLGETQYF. CDR3 DNA sequence: TGCAGTGCCGCAGGGTTGGGAGAGACCCAGTACTTC.

The sample holds many counts of this clonotype. The V call is TRBV5-6, the J call TRBJ2-1; 8 bases match TRBD2. The germline V gene has CDR1 SGHDT and CDR2 YYEEEE. The V and J ends lost 0 bases and 9 bases, in that order; junction bases with no gene match: 5. This CDR3 spans 14 amino acids. The CDR3 coding sequence is TGTGCCAGCAGCTTGGACCTAGCGGGTGGTGAGCAGTTCTTC. Its translation is CASSLDLAGGEQFF. The full variable domain, completed using reference TRBV5-6 and TRBJ2-1, is DAGVTQSPTHLIKTRGQQVTLRCSPKSGHDTVSWYQQALGQGPQFIFQYYEEEERQRGNFPDRFSGHQFPNYSSELNVNALLLGDSALYLCASSLDLAGGEQFFGPGTRLTVL.

This clonotype was seen at least ten times. The chain has TRBV28 and TRBJ2-4; possible D gene TRBD1, 6 bases. This CDR3 region has 15 residues. The germline V gene has CDR1 MDHEN and CDR2 SYDVKM. Trimming left V 6 bases short and J 0 bases short, with 12 bases between. The CDR3 reads CASRTYREAKNIQYF. The CDR3, as DNA: TGTGCCAGCAGAACCTACAGGGAAGCCAAAAACATTCAGTACTTC.

The chain is built from TRBV14 and TRBJ2-4; 10 positions agree with TRBD2. The CDR3 runs to 17 residues. Germline V lookup: CDR1 SGHDN, CDR2 FVKESK. V lost 0 bases and J lost 2; bases outside the gene matches: 4. CDR3 coding DNA: TGTGCCAGCAGCCAAGAAGGCACTAGCGGGACCAAAAACATTCAGTACTTC. It specifies CASSQEGTSGTKNIQYF.

This chain connects TRBV4-2 to TRBJ1-2, with unresolved D. V lost 4 bases, J lost 0 bases, and 18 bases lay in between. The germline V gene encodes CDR1 LGHNA and CDR2 YNFKEQ. The length of the CDR3 is 17 residues. In DNA form, the CDR3 reads TGTGCCAGCAGCCCCATCCTGAGAAGTCCGGCTAACTATGGCTACACCTTC. It codes for CASSPILRSPANYGYTF.

This clonotype came up once. The chain links TRBV11-2 to TRBJ2-1, with TRBD2 matching over 13 bases. Germline V gene data show CDR1 as SGHAT and CDR2 as FQNNGV. Trimming cost V 1 base and J 7 bases; bases outside gene matches: 16. The CDR3 totals 20 residues. The CDR3: CASSLGERTSGSFGVNEQFF. For the CDR3, the DNA is TGTGCCAGCAGCTTAGGGGAACGGACTAGCGGGAGTTTTGGTGTAAATGAGCAGTTCTTC.

This clonotype was observed at least ten times. This sequence joins TRBV6-2 or TRBV6-3 and TRBJ2-1; TRBD1 might be the D (5 bases). Germline lookup yields CDR1 MNHEY and CDR2 SVGEGT. The CDR3 length is 13 residues. Trimming removed 0 bases from V and 9 bases from J, with 9 bases in between. CDR3 in amino acids: CASSYSTQGEQFF. In DNA form, the CDR3 reads TGTGCCAGCAGTTACTCGACCCAGGGTGAGCAGTTCTTC.

This clonotype was seen many times. V gene TRBV14 combines with J gene TRBJ1-4; D is perhaps TRBD1 (5 bases). From germline, CDR1 is SGHDN and CDR2 FVKESK. The CDR3 loop spans 16 amino acids. The V end was cut by 0 bases, the J end by 8 bases, with 16 bases between. The CDR3 bases are TGTGCCAGCAGCCAAGATGGGTCAGGGCTCCGAGAAAAACTGTTTTTT. Protein sequence: CASSQDGSGLREKLFF.

This clonotype was found a few times. The chain is built from TRBV20-1 and TRBJ1-5; 7 bases are shared with TRBD1. The J segment lost 5 bases and the V segment lost 0 bases, leaving 7 bases of the junction unmatched. This CDR3 is built from 15 residues. In germline, CDR1 is DFQATT, CDR2 SNEGSKA (reference sequence). The CDR3 reads CSAREVGTDHQPQHF. In DNA, the CDR3 is TGCAGTGCTAGAGAGGTAGGGACAGATCATCAGCCCCAGCATTTT.

This chain connects TRBV6-5 to TRBJ1-1; D uncertain. The germline CDR1 and CDR2 sequences are MNHEY and SVGAGI. V gave up 0 bases and J gave up 4 bases, with 9 bases separating them. The CDR3 covers 14 residues. The CDR3 sequence: CASSYSPGSTEAFF. The CDR3 nucleotides read TGTGCCAGCAGTTACTCGCCGGGTAGCACTGAAGCTTTCTTT.

A few counts support this clonotype. J is TRBJ2-7 and V is TRBV30, with a possible D match to TRBD2 (5 bases). Germline V gene data show CDR1 as GTSNPN and CDR2 as SVGIG (reference sequence). The germline V and J ends were trimmed by 6 bases and 2 bases, with 11 bases remaining between them. The CDR3 runs to 12 residues. In nucleotides, the CDR3 is TGTGCCTGTAGTCTGACTACCTACGAGCAGTACTTC. This sequence encodes CACSLTTYEQYF.

The chain links TRBV3-1 to TRBJ2-3, with 8 bases matching TRBD2. Unmatched junction bases numbered 7, after V lost 1 base and J lost 1 base. CDR1 is LGHDT and CDR2 is YNNKEL in the germline V gene (reference sequence). This CDR3 is built from 17 residues. CDR3 sequence: CASSQGASGSRTDTQYF. The DNA of the CDR3 is TGTGCCAGCAGCCAAGGTGCCAGCGGGAGTCGCACAGATACGCAGTATTTT.

In nucleotides, the CDR3 is TGTGCCAGCAGCCTCGGACTAGCGGGCTCGAACACCGGGGAGCTGTTTTTT. As protein: CASSLGLAGSNTGELFF. The chain employs TRBV4-2 and TRBJ2-2; 11 bases agree with TRBD2. Germline CDR1 and CDR2: LGHNA and YNFKEQ. The CDR3 has 17 residues. After removal of 4 bases from V and 0 bases from J, the junction contained 4 bases not matched to a gene.

The chain links TRBV20-1 to TRBJ1-5; D might be TRBD1 (5 bases). The CDR3 totals 15 residues. The germline gives CDR1 DFQATT, CDR2 SNEGSKA (reference sequence). The germline V and J ends were trimmed by 0 bases and 5 bases, with 14 bases remaining between them. DNA of the CDR3: TGCAGTGCTAGAGATGGTGGGGGGTCCCATCAGCCCCAGCATTTT. It encodes CSARDGGGSHQPQHF.